This T cell receptor beta chain was recorded in a study of blood T cell repertoires in COVID-19. Study summary: The samples span acute and convalescent COVID-19 from the United States, Italy and Spain. PBMCs, B-cell-depleted T cells, or T cells were the source of the cDNA or gDNA that made up the material.

In the source study's methods: Reference gene primers were amplified, and this amplification served to estimate nucleated cell counts. Assay used: immunoSEQ multiplex PCR; TCRdb lists only in-frame clones, some missing. Clone size and the V and J calls come from that table; the DNA yielded D and trimming. The sample records roughly 89,000 clones, about four fifths being singletons. Sequencing input: peripheral blood. The receptor was isolated from an elderly woman with acute or convalescent COVID-19.

The CDR3 is CASSIRAGGRRTDTQYF. CDR3 sequence (DNA): TGTGCCAGTAGTATACGTGCGGGGGGGCGGCGCACAGATACGCAGTATTTT. This sequence joins TRBV19 and TRBJ2-3; 9 nucleotides line up with TRBD2. With 2 bases clipped from V and 1 base from J, the junction kept 7 bases outside the gene matches. The germline gives CDR1 LNHDA, CDR2 SQIVND (reference sequence). CDR3 length: 17 residues.